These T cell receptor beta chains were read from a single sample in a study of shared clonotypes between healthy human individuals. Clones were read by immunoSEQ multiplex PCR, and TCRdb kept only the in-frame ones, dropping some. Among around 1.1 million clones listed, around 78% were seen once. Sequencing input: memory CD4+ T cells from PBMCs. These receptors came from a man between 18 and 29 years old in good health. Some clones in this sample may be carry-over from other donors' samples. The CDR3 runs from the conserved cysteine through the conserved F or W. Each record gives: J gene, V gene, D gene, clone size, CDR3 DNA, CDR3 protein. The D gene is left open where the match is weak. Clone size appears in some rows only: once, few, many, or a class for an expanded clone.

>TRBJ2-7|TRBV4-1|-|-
TGCGCCAGCAGCCAGAGCTACGAGCAGTACTTC
CASSQSYEQYF
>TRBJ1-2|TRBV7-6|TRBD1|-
TGTGCCAGCAGCCTGGGACAGGGTAGATCAGGTGGCTACACCTTC
CASSLGQGRSGGYTF
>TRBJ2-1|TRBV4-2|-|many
TGTGCCAGCAGCCACCGCGGCTTGGACAATGAGCAGTTCTTC
CASSHRGLDNEQFF
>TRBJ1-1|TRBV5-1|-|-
TGCGCCAGCAGTCTGGGAAGTAACACTGAAGCTTTCTTT
CASSLGSNTEAFF
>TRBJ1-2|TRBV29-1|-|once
TGCAGCGTTATCCGCGGGAGCAGAGCTAACTATGGCTACACCTTC
CSVIRGSRANYGYTF
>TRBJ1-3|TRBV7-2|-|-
TGTGCCAGCAGCTTAGGAGGGTCTGGAAACACCATATATTTT
CASSLGGSGNTIYF
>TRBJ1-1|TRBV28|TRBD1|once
TGTGCCAGCAGAACAGACAGGGTCACTGAAGCTTTCTTT
CASRTDRVTEAFF
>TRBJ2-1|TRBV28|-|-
TGTGCCAGCAGTTTGAGGGGGGGCAGTGAGCAGTTCTTC
CASSLRGGSEQFF
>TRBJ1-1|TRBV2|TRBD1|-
TGTGCCAGCAGGATGGACAGGGGGCCTGATGAAGCTTTCTTT
CASRMDRGPDEAFF
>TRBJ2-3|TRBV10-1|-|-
TGCGCCAGCAGTGTTCGACTTGAAGATACGCAGTATTTT
CASSVRLEDTQYF
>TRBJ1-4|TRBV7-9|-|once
TGTGCCAGCAGCTTAGGCGATGGAAAACTGTTTTTT
CASSLGDGKLFF
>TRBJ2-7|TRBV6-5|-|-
TGTGCCAGCAGGAGACAGGTACTTCGCGGCGAGCAGTACTTC
CASRRQVLRGEQYF
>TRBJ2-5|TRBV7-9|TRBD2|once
TGTGCCAGCAGCTCGCCTGGGGGAGGGGAGTGGGAGACCCAGTACTTC
CASSSPGGGEWETQYF
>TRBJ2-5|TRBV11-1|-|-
TGTGCCAGCACCTTGGGACCTGCTGGGACCCAGTACTTC
CASTLGPAGTQYF
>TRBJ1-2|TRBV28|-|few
TGTGCCAGCAGTTTAGAGGCCGGGCCTGGCTACACCTTC
CASSLEAGPGYTF
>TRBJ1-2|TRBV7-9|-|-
TGTGCCAGCAGCCTAGCTTCTCGTTACTATGGCTACACCTTC
CASSLASRYYGYTF
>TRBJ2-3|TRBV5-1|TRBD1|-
TGCGCCAGCAGCTTGGGCCTTAGGGACAGGGCAGATACGCAGTATTTT
CASSLGLRDRADTQYF
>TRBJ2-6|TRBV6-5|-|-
TGTGCCAGTATTGGGGCTGGGGCCAACGTCCTGACTTTC
CASIGAGANVLTF
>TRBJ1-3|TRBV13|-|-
TGTGCCAGCAGCTTAGTACCCGGGGCCGCTGGAAACACCATATATTTT
CASSLVPGAAGNTIYF
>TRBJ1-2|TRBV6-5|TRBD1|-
TGTGCCAGCAGTTACAGGGGCAGGGGGTCGGGATATGGCTACACCTTC
CASSYRGRGSGYGYTF
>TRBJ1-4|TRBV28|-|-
TGTGCCAGCAGTCAGGGTACTAATGAAAAACTGTTTTTT
CASSQGTNEKLFF
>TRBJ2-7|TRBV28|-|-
TGTGCCAGCAGTTTCCCGGCCTCGTACAGGAAGCAGTACTTC
CASSFPASYRKQYF
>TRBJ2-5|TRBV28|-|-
TGTGCCAGCACCCCTTCGGGACGTCGGGAGACCCAGTACTTC
CASTPSGRRETQYF
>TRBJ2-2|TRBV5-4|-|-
TGTGCCAGCAGTCCGGGGGCTAGCCGAAACACCGGGGAGCTGTTTTTT
CASSPGASRNTGELFF